Each of the 27 T cell receptor beta chains below was sequenced from the same sample in a study of cytomegalovirus exposure and HLA in healthy donors. 13 Jbeta primers and 60 Vbeta primers were used for the PCR. Some clones are missing from TCRdb's copy, which holds only in-frame ones; the method was immunoSEQ multiplex PCR. Of over 110,000 clones listed, 75% to 85% are singletons. Sequencing was done on a sample of PBMCs. These receptors all come from a woman younger than 30 in good health and CMV-seropositive.

The V gene is TRBV14, the J gene TRBJ1-1; no clear D gene. This CDR3 has 15 residues. Trimming pared 0 bases from V and 5 bases from J, leaving 13 bases between. Germline V CDR1 and CDR2: SGHDN, FVKESK. The CDR3 reads CASSQDQWGGTEAFF. The CDR3 DNA reads as TGTGCCAGCAGCCAAGATCAGTGGGGAGGGACTGAAGCTTTCTTT. Full variable domain (outside the CDR3, taken from reference TRBV14 and TRBJ1-1): EAGVTQFPSHSVIEKGQTVTLRCDPISGHDNLYWYRRVMGKEIKFLLHFVKESKQDESGMPNNRFLAERTGGTYSTLKVQPAELEDSGVYFCASSQDQWGGTEAFFGQGTRLTVV.

The CDR3 region is CASSPQATGANVLTF. CDR3 DNA sequence: TGCGCCAGCAGCCCCCAGGCTACTGGGGCCAACGTCCTGACTTTC. The chain is built from TRBV5-1 and TRBJ2-6; unclear D gene. Germline V CDR1 and CDR2: SGHRS, YFSETQ. The CDR3 has 15 residues. V lost 4 bases and J 2 bases, leaving 10 bases between the germline ends.

J is TRBJ2-5 and V is TRBV7-8, with 9 bases identical to TRBD2. This CDR3 has 16 residues. V lost 2 bases to trimming and J lost 5 bases; unmatched junction nucleotides: 9. Germline assignment: CDR1 SGHVS and CDR2 FQNEAQ. DNA for the CDR3: TGTGCCAGCAGCTTACGGCTAGCGGGGCAGGGGGAGACCCAGTACTTC. Translating gives CASSLRLAGQGETQYF. The whole variable domain, remainder taken from reference TRBV7-8 and TRBJ2-5, is GAGVSQSPRYKVAKRGQDVALRCDPISGHVSLFWYQQALGQGPEFLTYFQNEAQLDKSGLPSDRFFAERPEGSVSTLKIQRTQQEDSAVYLCASSLRLAGQGETQYFGPGTRLLVL.

The chain joins TRBV27 to TRBJ1-2; 9 nucleotides align to TRBD1. The CDR3 is 13 amino acids. CDR1 MNHEY and CDR2 SMNVEV come from the germline V gene (reference sequence). V trimming: 5 bases; J trimming: 8 bases; junction bases outside the gene matches: 6. The CDR3 here is CASSPQGAGGYTF. The CDR3 DNA is TGTGCCAGCAGTCCACAGGGGGCGGGGGGCTACACCTTC.

V usage is TRBV5-6 and J usage is TRBJ1-2; D is uncertain. The V gene's germline CDR1 is SGHDT and CDR2 YYEEEE. CDR3 size: 14 residues. V was cut by 4 bases and J by 8 bases, with 18 bases left in between. The CDR3 DNA reads TGTGCCAGCAGCCCCACCCAGGCCGCCCGAGGCTACACCTTC. It specifies CASSPTQAARGYTF.

This rearrangement joins TRBV19 to TRBJ1-2; tentatively, D is TRBD1 (5 bases). The CDR3 covers 16 residues. The germline CDR1 and CDR2 sequences are LNHDA and SQIVND (reference sequence). Trimming shortened V by 7 bases and J by 10 bases, and 28 bases separated the two germline ends. As DNA, the CDR3 is TGTGCCAGTACTTTACCCCGACCGGGGGGAGATGAAGACTACACCTTC. Its protein product is CASTLPRPGGDEDYTF.

The V call is TRBV7-8, the J call TRBJ1-1, with D possibly TRBD1 on 5 matching bases. The germline gives CDR1 SGHVS, CDR2 FQNEAQ. This CDR3 spans 14 amino acids. Deletions cut 7 bases from V and 3 bases from J, with 15 bases between. The CDR3 region has the DNA TGTGCCAGCACCAAGTGGGGCAGGGACACTGAAGCTTTCTTT. It yields the protein CASTKWGRDTEAFF. Based on the CDR3 plus reference TRBV7-8 and TRBJ1-1, the full variable domain is GAGVSQSPRYKVAKRGQDVALRCDPISGHVSLFWYQQALGQGPEFLTYFQNEAQLDKSGLPSDRFFAERPEGSVSTLKIQRTQQEDSAVYLCASTKWGRDTEAFFGQGTRLTVV.

The chain links TRBV11-2 to TRBJ2-2, with TRBD2 as a possible D gene (5 bases). The CDR3 is 13 amino acids. Per germline, CDR1 SGHAT and CDR2 FQNNGV. The V and J ends lost 5 bases and 7 bases respectively, with 11 bases between them. As DNA, the CDR3 is TGTGCCAGCAGCCGCGTCGGGAACGGGGAGCTGTTTTTT. The encoded protein is CASSRVGNGELFF.

The chain combines TRBV2 with TRBJ2-3, with TRBD2 matching 9 bases. The CDR3 is 17 amino acids. Germline-derived CDR1 and CDR2 are SNHLY and FYNNEI. Losses at the gene ends were 5 bases for V and 3 bases for J; bases not matched to a gene: 12. The CDR3 region has the DNA TGTGCCAGCAGTCGAAGCCGCTTAGCGGGGGAAACAGATACGCAGTATTTT. Translated: CASSRSRLAGETDTQYF. The full variable domain, with the rest looked up from reference TRBV2 and TRBJ2-3, is EPEVTQTPSHQVTQMGQEVILRCVPISNHLYFYWYRQILGQKVEFLVSFYNNEISEKSEIFDDQFSVERPDGSNFTLKIRSTKLEDSAMYFCASSRSRLAGETDTQYFGPGTRLTVL.

The chain recombines TRBV5-5 with TRBJ1-2; a weak D match, TRBD1 (5 bases). CDR1 and CDR2 (germline): SGHKS, YYEKEE (reference sequence). The CDR3 has 14 residues. V was shortened by 2 bases and J by 0 bases, with 8 bases between the two germline ends. CDR3 residues: CASSFDRANYGYTF. Written as DNA, the CDR3 is TGTGCCAGCAGCTTCGACAGAGCTAACTATGGCTACACCTTC.

The J gene is TRBJ2-7, the V gene TRBV9, with D perhaps TRBD2 (6 bases). V lost 3 bases to trimming and J lost 0 bases, with 7 bases between them. This CDR3 is built from 13 residues. Per the germline V gene, CDR1 is SGDLS and CDR2 is YYNGEE. CDR3 nucleotides: TGTGCCAGCAGCGGGGACTTCTCCTACGAGCAGTACTTC. It yields the protein CASSGDFSYEQYF.

The table lists this clone with a count of one. The CDR3 DNA reads as TGTGCCAGTAGTATAGGGAGGACAGGGAAGACAAACACCGGGGAGCTGTTTTTT. It codes for CASSIGRTGKTNTGELFF. The chain combines TRBV19 with TRBJ2-2; 8 bases agree with TRBD1. The junction had 9 bases not matched to a gene; V was cut back by 1 base and J by 2 bases. This CDR3 has 18 residues. Germline V gene data show CDR1 as LNHDA and CDR2 as SQIVND (reference sequence).

The V and J genes are TRBV5-1 and TRBJ2-5, with 8 positions matching TRBD1. TRBJ2-7 explains the end of the DNA better; the J call may be wrong. CDR1 is SGHRS and CDR2 is YFSETQ in the germline V gene. The CDR3 extends over 15 amino acids. The CDR3 DNA reads as TGCGCCAGCAGCTTGAGCCGGGACAGGTCCTACGAGCAGTACTTC. Amino acids: CASSLSRDRSYEQYF.

V gene TRBV11-2 combines with J gene TRBJ1-3, with 7 bases that match TRBD1. Losses at the gene ends were 5 bases for V and 5 bases for J; bases not matched to a gene: 6. The CDR3 totals 14 residues. CDR1 SGHAT and CDR2 FQNNGV come from the germline V gene. This chain's CDR3 is CASSAGTARNTIYF. In nucleotides, the CDR3 is TGTGCCAGCAGCGCCGGGACAGCCCGAAACACCATATATTTT.

The chain is built from TRBV15 and TRBJ2-7, with 8 bases matching TRBD1. This CDR3 has 16 residues. Germline V gene sequence: CDR1 LNHNV, CDR2 YYDKDF (reference sequence). J was trimmed by 2 bases and V by 5 bases; bases with no gene match: 11. Written as DNA, the CDR3 is TGTGCCACCAGCGGTCGGAAGCGGACAGGGACCTACGAGCAGTACTTC. Encoded protein: CATSGRKRTGTYEQYF.

The chain carries TRBV6-5 and TRBJ1-1, with D possibly TRBD1 on 5 matching bases. CDR3 length equals 15 residues. Germline CDR1 reads MNHEY; CDR2 reads SVGAGI. The V gene lost 5 bases and the J gene lost 4 bases, with 17 bases spanning the gap. CDR3 loop: CASSNLKGAGTEAFF. CDR3 in DNA: TGTGCCAGCAGTAATCTTAAAGGGGCTGGCACTGAAGCTTTCTTT.

This clone was detected only once. The chain links TRBV27 to TRBJ1-2; D is perhaps TRBD1 (5 bases). Trimming stripped 5 bases from V and 0 bases from J, with 19 bases between. The length of the CDR3 is 17 residues. The V gene's germline CDR1 is MNHEY and CDR2 SMNVEV (reference sequence). The CDR3 region is CASSPTGFSSTNYGYTF. The CDR3 DNA is TGTGCCAGCAGTCCCACAGGTTTTTCCTCGACTAACTATGGCTACACCTTC.

The chain couples TRBV11-2 to TRBJ1-1; 7 bases are shared with TRBD1. V lost 5 bases and J lost 6; bases outside the gene matches: 9. Germline lookup yields CDR1 SGHAT and CDR2 FQNNGV. This CDR3 comprises 14 residues. CDR3 sequence: CASSPSHRGAEAFF. The DNA of the CDR3 is TGTGCCAGCAGCCCCTCTCACAGGGGAGCTGAAGCTTTCTTT. Variable domain in full (rest from reference TRBV11-2 and TRBJ1-1): EAGVAQSPRYKIIEKRQSVAFWCNPISGHATLYWYQQILGQGPKLLIQFQNNGVVDDSQLPKDRFSAERLKGVDSTLKIQPAKLEDSAVYLCASSPSHRGAEAFFGQGTRLTVV.

CDR3 in amino acids: CASSQGVPKNIQYF. The CDR3 DNA reads as TGTGCCAGCTCACAGGGGGTGCCCAAAAACATTCAGTACTTC. The chain has TRBV19 and TRBJ2-4; 8 positions agree with TRBD1. The CDR3 runs 14 residues. Germline trimming cut 9 bases from V and 2 bases from J; bases unmatched to any gene: 6. Germline V gives CDR1 LNHDA, CDR2 SQIVND (reference sequence).

V and J are TRBV6-1 and TRBJ2-5; 7 bases match TRBD1. The DNA end is more similar to TRBJ2-7, so the J call may be wrong. This CDR3 is built from 17 residues. Germline CDR1 and CDR2: MNHNS and SASEGT. The CDR3 region has the DNA TGTGCCAGCAGTGAACCGCGCCCGGGACAGAACCTCTACGAGCAGTACTTC. This codes for CASSEPRPGQNLYEQYF.

The CDR3 is CAIRAGTDNYGYTF. Written as DNA, the CDR3 is TGTGCCATCAGGGCCGGGACAGATAACTATGGCTACACCTTC. The V gene is TRBV10-3, the J gene TRBJ1-2; 7 bases fit TRBD1. This CDR3 has 14 amino acids. Germline CDR1 is ENHRY and CDR2 is SYGVKD. The J segment lost 1 base and the V segment lost 6 bases, leaving 5 bases of the junction unmatched.

This sequence joins TRBV10-2 and TRBJ1-2; D unresolved. Germline V CDR1 and CDR2: WSHSY, SAAADI. This CDR3 is 13 amino acids long. V lost 6 bases and J lost 2, with 10 bases in between. CDR3 bases: TGCGCCAGCAGCCTAACTGAGAACTATGGCTACACCTTC. Residues: CASSLTENYGYTF.

The chain is built from TRBV6-4 and TRBJ2-3; D gene ambiguous. Germline CDR1 and CDR2: MRHNA and SNTAGT. V was cut by 0 bases and J by 2 bases, with 6 bases left in between. This CDR3 spans 14 amino acids. CDR3 nucleotide sequence: TGTGCCAGCAGTGACTCTAGCCACACAGATACGCAGTATTTT. Translation gives CASSDSSHTDTQYF.

This clone has only one observation. The rearrangement joins TRBV5-5 to TRBJ2-5, with TRBD1 matching 7 bases. Germline lookup yields CDR1 SGHKS and CDR2 YYEKEE (reference sequence). The length of the CDR3 is 12 residues. V shed 7 bases and J 4 bases; nucleotides not matched to a gene: 4. CDR3 DNA sequence: TGTGCCAGCGGGAGACAGGGAGAGACCCAGTACTTC. This translates into CASGRQGETQYF.

This sequence joins TRBV2 and TRBJ1-6, with D perhaps matching TRBD1 (5 bases). The CDR3 sequence is 15 residues long. Per germline, CDR1 SNHLY and CDR2 FYNNEI. V was pared by 1 base and J by 2 bases, with 6 bases between. The CDR3 coding sequence is TGTGCCAGCAGTGAAGGACAGCCCTATAATTCACCCCTCCACTTT. It encodes CASSEGQPYNSPLHF.

The CDR3 spells CSVLTGTGGQPQHF. In DNA form, the CDR3 reads TGCAGCGTCCTAACCGGGACAGGGGGTCAGCCCCAGCATTTT. The gene calls are TRBV29-1 and TRBJ1-5; 11 nucleotides match TRBD1. J gave up 6 bases and V 6 bases, and 7 bases lay outside the gene matches. The CDR3 has 14 residues. The germline V gene encodes CDR1 SQVTM and CDR2 ANQGSEA.

V and J are TRBV6-7 and TRBJ1-1; 8 nucleotides line up with TRBD1. TRBV6-7 is noted as an ORF with a role that remains uncertain. The V segment lost 5 bases and the J segment 1 base; nucleotides outside the gene matches: 6. This CDR3 region has 15 residues. For the CDR3, the DNA is TGTGCCAGCAGTGGAAACAGGGGGGAGAACACTGAAGCTTTCTTT. Residues: CASSGNRGENTEAFF.